This T cell receptor (beta chain) came from a study of T cell responses to AZD1222 COVID-19 vaccine. Overall study context: Timing groups of about 4 and about 12 weeks for second doses were pooled. Study-level findings and limits: White British people made up most donors, females outnumbered males, and clonal diversity was possibly underestimated. Spike-specific TCR breadth and depth went up after people got two AZD1222 doses.

Libraries were prepared by immunoSEQ multiplex PCR; TCRdb keeps only in-frame clonotypes and omits some of them. Of 100,000 to 150,000 clones detected, about 90% appear once; the ten largest clones hold about 5.2%. The CDR3 spans 13 residues. V was shortened by 6 bases and J by 1 base, with 10 bases between the two germline ends. For this clone: What it binds is not known.

The material sequenced was peripheral blood, taken on day 0 of AZD1222 vaccination. The V gene is TRBV12-3 or TRBV12-4, the J gene TRBJ2-7, with D perhaps matching TRBD1 or TRBD2 (5 bases each). The clonotype comes from an adult in good health. CDR3 amino acids: CASRPGPSYEQYF. In DNA form, the CDR3 reads TGTGCCAGCAGACCGGGACCGTCCTACGAGCAGTACTTC.